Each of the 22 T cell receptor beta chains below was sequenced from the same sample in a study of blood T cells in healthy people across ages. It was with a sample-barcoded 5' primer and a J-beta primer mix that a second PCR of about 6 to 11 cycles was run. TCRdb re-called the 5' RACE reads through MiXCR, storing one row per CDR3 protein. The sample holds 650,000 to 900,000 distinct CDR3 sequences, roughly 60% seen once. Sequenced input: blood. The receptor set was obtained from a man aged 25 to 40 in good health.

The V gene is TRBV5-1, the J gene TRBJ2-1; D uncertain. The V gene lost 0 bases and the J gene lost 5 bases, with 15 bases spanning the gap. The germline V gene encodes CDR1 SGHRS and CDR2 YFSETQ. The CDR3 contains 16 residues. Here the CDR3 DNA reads TGCGCCAGCAGCTTGGCCGTTCGAGCGACCAACAATGAGCAGTTCTTC. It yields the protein CASSLAVRATNNEQFF.

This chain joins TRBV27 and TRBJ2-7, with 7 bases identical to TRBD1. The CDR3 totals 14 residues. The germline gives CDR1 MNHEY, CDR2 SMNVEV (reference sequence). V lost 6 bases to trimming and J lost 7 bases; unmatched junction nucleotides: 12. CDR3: CASRQGQALREQYF. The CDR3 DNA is TGTGCCAGCAGACAAGGACAGGCTCTGAGGGAGCAGTACTTC.

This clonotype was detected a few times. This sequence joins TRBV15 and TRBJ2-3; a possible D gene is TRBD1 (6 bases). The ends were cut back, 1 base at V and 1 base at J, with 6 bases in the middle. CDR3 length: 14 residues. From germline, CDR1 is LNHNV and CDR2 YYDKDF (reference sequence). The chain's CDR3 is CATSRGQGTDTQYF. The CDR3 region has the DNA TGTGCCACCAGCAGAGGACAGGGCACAGATACGCAGTATTTT. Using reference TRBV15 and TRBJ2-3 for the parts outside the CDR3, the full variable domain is DAMVIQNPRYQVTQFGKPVTLSCSQTLNHNVMYWYQQKSSQAPKLLFHYYDKDFNNEADTPDNFQSRRPNTSFCFLDIRSPGLGDTAMYLCATSRGQGTDTQYFGPGTRLTVL.

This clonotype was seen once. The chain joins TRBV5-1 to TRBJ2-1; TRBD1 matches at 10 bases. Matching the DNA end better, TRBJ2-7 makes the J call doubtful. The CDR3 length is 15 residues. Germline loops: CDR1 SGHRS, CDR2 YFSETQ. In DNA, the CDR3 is TGCGCCAGCAGCTCGGGACAGGGGCCCCCTAATGAGCAGTACTTC. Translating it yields CASSSGQGPPNEQYF.

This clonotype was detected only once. The CDR3 sequence: CASSRELGKDEQFF. CDR3 nucleotide sequence: TGTGCCAGCAGCCGGGAACTAGGGAAGGATGAGCAGTTCTTC. The genes are TRBV4-2 and TRBJ2-1; a possible D gene is TRBD2 (5 bases). V dropped 4 bases and J dropped 8 bases, with 15 bases sitting between them. Germline CDR1 and CDR2: LGHNA and YNFKEQ. This CDR3 has 14 residues.

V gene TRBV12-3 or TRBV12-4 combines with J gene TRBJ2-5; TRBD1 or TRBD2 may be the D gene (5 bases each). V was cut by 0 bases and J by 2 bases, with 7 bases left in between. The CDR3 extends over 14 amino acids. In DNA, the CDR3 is TGTGCCAGCAGTTTAGCGTGGGGGCAAGAGACCCAGTACTTC. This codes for CASSLAWGQETQYF.

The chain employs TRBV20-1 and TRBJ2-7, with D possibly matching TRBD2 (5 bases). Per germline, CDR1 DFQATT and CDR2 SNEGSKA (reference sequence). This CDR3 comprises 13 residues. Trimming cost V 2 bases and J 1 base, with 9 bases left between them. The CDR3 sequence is CSARLAPSYEQYF. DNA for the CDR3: TGCAGTGCTAGACTAGCTCCGTCCTACGAGCAGTACTTC.

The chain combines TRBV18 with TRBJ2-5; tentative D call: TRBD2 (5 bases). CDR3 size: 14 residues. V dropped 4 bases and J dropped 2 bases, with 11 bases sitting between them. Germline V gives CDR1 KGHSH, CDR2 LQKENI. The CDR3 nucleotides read TGTGCCAGCTCACAAACCGGGAAACAAGAGACCCAGTACTTC. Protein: CASSQTGKQETQYF. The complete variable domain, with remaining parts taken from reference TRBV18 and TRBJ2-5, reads NAGVMQNPRHLVRRRGQEARLRCSPMKGHSHVYWYRQLPEEGLKFMVYLQKENIIDESGMPKERFSAEFPKEGPSILRIQQVVRGDSAAYFCASSQTGKQETQYFGPGTRLLVL.

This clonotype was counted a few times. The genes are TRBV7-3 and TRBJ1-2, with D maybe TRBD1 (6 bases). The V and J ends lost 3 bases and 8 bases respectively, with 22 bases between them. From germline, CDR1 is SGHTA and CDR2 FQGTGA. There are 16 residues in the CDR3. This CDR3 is CASSLNTQGRSQGYTF. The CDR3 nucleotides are TGTGCCAGCAGCTTGAATACACAGGGCCGGTCTCAAGGCTACACCTTC.

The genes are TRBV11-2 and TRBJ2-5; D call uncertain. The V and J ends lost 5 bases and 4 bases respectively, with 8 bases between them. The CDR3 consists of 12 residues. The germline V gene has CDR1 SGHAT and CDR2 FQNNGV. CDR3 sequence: CASSPRAETQYF. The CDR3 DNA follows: TGTGCCAGCAGCCCTAGGGCAGAGACCCAGTACTTC. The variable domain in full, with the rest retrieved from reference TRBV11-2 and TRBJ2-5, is EAGVAQSPRYKIIEKRQSVAFWCNPISGHATLYWYQQILGQGPKLLIQFQNNGVVDDSQLPKDRFSAERLKGVDSTLKIQPAKLEDSAVYLCASSPRAETQYFGPGTRLLVL.

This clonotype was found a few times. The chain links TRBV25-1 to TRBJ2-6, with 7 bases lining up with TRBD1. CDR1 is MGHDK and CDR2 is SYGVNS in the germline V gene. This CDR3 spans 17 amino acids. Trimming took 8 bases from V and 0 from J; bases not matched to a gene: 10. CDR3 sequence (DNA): TGTGCCAGCTCGAAGAGGGGGCTAGTCTCTGGGGCCAACGTCCTGACTTTC. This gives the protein CASSKRGLVSGANVLTF.

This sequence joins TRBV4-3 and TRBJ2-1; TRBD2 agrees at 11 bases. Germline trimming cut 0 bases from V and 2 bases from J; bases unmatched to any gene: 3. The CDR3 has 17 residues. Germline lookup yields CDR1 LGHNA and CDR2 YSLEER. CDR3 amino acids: CASSQDGTSGPYNEQFF. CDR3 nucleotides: TGCGCCAGCAGCCAAGACGGGACTAGCGGCCCCTACAATGAGCAGTTCTTC.

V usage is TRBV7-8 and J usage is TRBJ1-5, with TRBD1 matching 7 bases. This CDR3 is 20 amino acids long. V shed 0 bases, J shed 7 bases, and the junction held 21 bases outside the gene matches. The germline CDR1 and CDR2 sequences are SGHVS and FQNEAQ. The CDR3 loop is CASSLALRRSLGQMLQPQHF. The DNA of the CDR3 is TGTGCCAGCAGCTTAGCCCTTCGCAGATCCTTGGGACAGATGTTACAGCCCCAGCATTTT.

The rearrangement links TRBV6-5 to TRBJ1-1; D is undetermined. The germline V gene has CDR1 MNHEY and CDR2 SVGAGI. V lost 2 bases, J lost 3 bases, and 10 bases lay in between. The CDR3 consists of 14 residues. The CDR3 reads CASSYMAKDTEAFF. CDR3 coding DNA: TGTGCCAGCAGTTACATGGCAAAAGACACTGAAGCTTTCTTT.

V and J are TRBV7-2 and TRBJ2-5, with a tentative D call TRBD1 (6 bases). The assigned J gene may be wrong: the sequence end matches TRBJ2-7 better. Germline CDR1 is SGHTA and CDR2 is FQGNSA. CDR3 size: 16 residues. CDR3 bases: TGTGCCAGCAGCTTAAAAGGCAGGGGTTCATCCTACGAGCAGTACTTC. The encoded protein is CASSLKGRGSSYEQYF.

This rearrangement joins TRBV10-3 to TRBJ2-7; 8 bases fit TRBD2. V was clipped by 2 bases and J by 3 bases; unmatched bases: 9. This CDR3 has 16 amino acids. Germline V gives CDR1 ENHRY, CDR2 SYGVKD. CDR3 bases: TGTGCCATCAGTGAGGGACCCGGGACTAGTGGCTACGAGCAGTACTTC. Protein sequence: CAISEGPGTSGYEQYF.

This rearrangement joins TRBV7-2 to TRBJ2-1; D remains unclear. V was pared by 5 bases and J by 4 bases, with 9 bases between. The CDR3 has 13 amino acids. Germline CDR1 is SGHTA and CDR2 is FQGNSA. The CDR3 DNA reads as TGTGCCAGCAGCACGGACCTATACAATGAGCAGTTCTTC. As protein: CASSTDLYNEQFF.

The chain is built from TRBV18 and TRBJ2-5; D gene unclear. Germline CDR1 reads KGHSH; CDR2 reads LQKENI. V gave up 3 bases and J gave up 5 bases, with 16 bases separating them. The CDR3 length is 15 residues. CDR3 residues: CASSPIYAPQETQYF. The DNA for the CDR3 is TGTGCCAGCTCACCGATATATGCCCCTCAGGAGACCCAGTACTTC.

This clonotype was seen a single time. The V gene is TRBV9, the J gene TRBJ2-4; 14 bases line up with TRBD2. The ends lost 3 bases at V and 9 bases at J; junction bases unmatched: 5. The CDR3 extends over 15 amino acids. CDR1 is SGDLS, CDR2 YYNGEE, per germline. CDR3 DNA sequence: TGTGCCAGCAGCGGGACTAGCGGGGGGCCGGGCATTCAGTACTTC. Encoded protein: CASSGTSGGPGIQYF.

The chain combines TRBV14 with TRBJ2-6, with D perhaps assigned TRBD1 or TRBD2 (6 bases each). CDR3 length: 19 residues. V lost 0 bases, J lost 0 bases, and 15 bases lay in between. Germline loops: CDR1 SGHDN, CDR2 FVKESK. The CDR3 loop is CASSQETGASLSGANVLTF. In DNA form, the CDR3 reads TGTGCCAGCAGCCAAGAGACGGGGGCGTCCCTCTCTGGGGCCAACGTCCTGACTTTC.

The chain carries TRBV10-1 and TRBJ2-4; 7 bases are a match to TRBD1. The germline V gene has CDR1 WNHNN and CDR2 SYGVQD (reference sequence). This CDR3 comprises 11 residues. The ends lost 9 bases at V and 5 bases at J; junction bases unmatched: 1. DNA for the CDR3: TGCGCCAGGGACAGGCAAAACATTCAGTACTTC. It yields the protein CARDRQNIQYF.

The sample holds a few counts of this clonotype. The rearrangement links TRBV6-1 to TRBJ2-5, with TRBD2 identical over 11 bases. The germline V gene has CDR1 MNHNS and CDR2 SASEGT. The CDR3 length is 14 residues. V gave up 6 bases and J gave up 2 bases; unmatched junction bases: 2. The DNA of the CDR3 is TGTGCCAGCAGCGGGACTAGCGGACAAGAGACCCAGTACTTC. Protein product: CASSGTSGQETQYF.